Below are 27 T cell receptor beta chains sequenced from a single sample in a study of graft-versus-host responses after intestinal transplantation. Some clones are missing from TCRdb's copy, which holds only in-frame ones; the method was immunoSEQ multiplex PCR. The data show under 150,000 clones, with about 95% seen just once and 2.5% to 3.5% held by the top ten. Their specific antigens are unknown. Sample: unstimulated CD8+ T cells sorted from spleen or lymph node cells, taken before intestinal transplant. The receptors come from a human donor who received an intestinal transplant.

The chain combines TRBV4-1 with TRBJ1-5, with 9 bases lining up with TRBD1. CDR1 is MGHRA and CDR2 is YSYEKL in the germline V gene. This CDR3 region has 17 residues. The V segment lost 1 base and the J segment 2 bases; nucleotides outside the gene matches: 6. The DNA of the CDR3 is TGCGCCAGCAGCCAAGGAGTTTGGGACAGGGGCAATCAGCCCCAGCATTTT. Translation gives CASSQGVWDRGNQPQHF.

The rearrangement uses TRBV29-1 and TRBJ2-3; 8 bases align to TRBD2. This CDR3 has 16 residues. Trimming cost V 8 bases and J 4 bases; bases outside gene matches: 17. CDR1 and CDR2 (germline): SQVTM, ANQGSEA. The CDR3 region is CSTEVAGLTLPDTQYF. The DNA of the CDR3 is TGCAGCACGGAAGTAGCGGGACTTACCTTACCAGATACGCAGTATTTT.

The chain recombines TRBV7-9 with TRBJ2-1; possibly TRBD1 for D (5 bases). V lost 5 bases, J lost 3 bases, and 17 bases lay in between. The germline CDR1 and CDR2 sequences are SEHNR and FQNEAQ (reference sequence). The CDR3 spans 16 residues. The CDR3 DNA is TGTGCCAGCAGCCCACGGTTGGGGCCGAACTACAATGAGCAGTTCTTC. It codes for CASSPRLGPNYNEQFF.

The rearrangement links TRBV28 to TRBJ2-1, with D possibly TRBD2 on 6 matching bases. V lost 3 bases, J lost 6 bases, and 21 bases lay in between. This CDR3 contains 17 residues. The germline V gene encodes CDR1 MDHEN and CDR2 SYDVKM. CDR3 sequence reads: CASSLFPLRELGNEQFF. The CDR3, as DNA: TGTGCCAGCAGTTTGTTTCCCCTACGGGAGCTTGGCAATGAGCAGTTCTTC. Variable domain in full (rest from reference TRBV28 and TRBJ2-1): DVKVTQSSRYLVKRTGEKVFLECVQDMDHENMFWYRQDPGLGLRLIYFSYDVKMKEKGDIPEGYSVSREKKERFSLILESASTNQTSMYLCASSLFPLRELGNEQFFGPGTRLTVL.

This rearrangement joins TRBV29-1 to TRBJ2-5, with D hard to call. V was shortened by 1 base and J by 5 bases, with 11 bases between the two germline ends. The germline gives CDR1 SQVTM, CDR2 ANQGSEA. This CDR3 is built from 13 residues. The CDR3 region is CSVEVYCGETQYF. DNA of the CDR3: TGCAGCGTTGAAGTATACTGTGGTGAGACCCAGTACTTC.

This clone was recorded a few times. J is TRBJ2-2 and V is TRBV6-5; D may be TRBD2 (6 bases). The CDR3 totals 15 residues. Trimming stripped 1 base from V and 5 bases from J, with 11 bases between. CDR1 and CDR2 (germline): MNHEY, SVGAGI. The CDR3, as DNA: TGTGCCAGCAGTTACTGGCGGGATAGGACCGGGGAGCTGTTTTTT. Protein: CASSYWRDRTGELFF.

This chain connects TRBV2 to TRBJ2-1; 7 bases fit TRBD2. V trimming: 8 bases; J trimming: 6 bases; junction bases outside the gene matches: 10. Germline V lookup: CDR1 SNHLY, CDR2 FYNNEI. The CDR3 loop spans 14 amino acids. CDR3 residues: CASGAVPSGNEQFF. The CDR3 nucleotides are TGTGCCAGCGGGGCGGTGCCTAGCGGCAATGAGCAGTTCTTC.

The chain is built from TRBV28 and TRBJ1-2; possible D gene TRBD1, 5 bases. In germline, CDR1 is MDHEN, CDR2 SYDVKM. This CDR3 spans 15 amino acids. V lost 5 bases and J 7 bases, leaving 20 bases between the germline ends. The CDR3 DNA reads TGTGCCAGCAGTCCCAGAGCAGGGTTGATATTTGGCTACACCTTC. Residues: CASSPRAGLIFGYTF.

This clone was observed a single time. The chain joins TRBV28 to TRBJ1-1; perhaps TRBD1 as D (5 bases). With 1 base removed from V and 6 bases from J, the gap between germline ends came to 9 bases. Germline CDR1 is MDHEN and CDR2 is SYDVKM. The CDR3 length is 13 residues. CDR3 residues: CASSLFGGSEAFF. CDR3 DNA sequence: TGTGCCAGCAGTTTATTTGGGGGATCTGAAGCTTTCTTT.

In DNA, the CDR3 is TGTGCCAGCAGCCCGTTGCGGGGATATGGCTACACCTTC. It translates to CASSPLRGYGYTF. The chain is built from TRBV28 and TRBJ1-2; D not certain. CDR1 and CDR2 from the germline V gene are MDHEN and SYDVKM. V was clipped by 6 bases and J by 5 bases, with 13 bases between them. This CDR3 is built from 13 residues.

The V call is TRBV7-2, the J call TRBJ2-5, with TRBD1 identical over 8 bases. CDR1 is SGHTA, CDR2 FQGNSA, per germline. V shed 5 bases and J 4 bases; nucleotides not matched to a gene: 9. This CDR3 has 15 amino acids. The CDR3, as DNA: TGTGCCAGCAGCCTTGACAGGGGCAGGGTAGAGACCCAGTACTTC. Amino acid sequence: CASSLDRGRVETQYF.

Notes on this clone: Other DNA variants within this sample encode the same CDR3. The rearrangement uses TRBV4-1 and TRBJ2-7; 9 nucleotides agree with TRBD2. Germline V CDR1 and CDR2: MGHRA, YSYEKL. After removal of 2 bases from V and 2 bases from J, the junction contained 1 base not matched to a gene. There are 14 residues in the CDR3. In DNA form, the CDR3 reads TGCGCCAGCAGCCAATTAGCGGGAGCCTACGAGCAGTACTTC. Translation: CASSQLAGAYEQYF.

The V and J genes are TRBV19 and TRBJ1-1; 7 bases agree with TRBD1. The length of the CDR3 is 12 residues. CDR1 is LNHDA and CDR2 is SQIVND in the germline V gene (reference sequence). The junction had 7 bases not matched to a gene; V was cut back by 10 bases and J by 5 bases. The CDR3 DNA follows: TGTGCCACTAAGGAGGGGGCTACTGAAGCTTTCTTT. It encodes CATKEGATEAFF. Complete variable domain (other parts from reference TRBV19 and TRBJ1-1): DGGITQSPKYLFRKEGQNVTLSCEQNLNHDAMYWYRQDPGQGLRLIYYSQIVNDFQKGDIAEGYSVSREKKESFPLTVTSAQKNPTAFYLCATKEGATEAFFGQGTRLTVV.

The chain employs TRBV6-1 and TRBJ2-5; no firm D call. Trimming left V 2 bases short and J 1 base short, with 14 bases between. Germline CDR1 is MNHNS and CDR2 is SASEGT. The CDR3 totals 16 residues. Here the CDR3 DNA reads TGTGCCAGCAGTGAACTCATCGTACCTAGCCAAGAGACCCAGTACTTC. Translation gives CASSELIVPSQETQYF.

The chain employs TRBV27 and TRBJ2-3; D gene unclear. Looked up from germline, CDR1 is MNHEY and CDR2 is SMNVEV (reference sequence). V gave up 6 bases and J gave up 0 bases, with 7 bases separating them. This CDR3 is built from 13 residues. The CDR3 loop is CASRPLSTDTQYF. CDR3 nucleotide sequence: TGTGCCAGCAGGCCCCTTAGCACAGATACGCAGTATTTT.

V usage is TRBV9 and J usage is TRBJ2-7; D possibly matches TRBD1 or TRBD2 (5 bases each). The germline gives CDR1 SGDLS, CDR2 YYNGEE. V lost 3 bases, J lost 2 bases, and 12 bases lay in between. The CDR3 loop spans 14 amino acids. The CDR3 bases are TGTGCCAGCAGCGCTGGGGGAGAGGCCTACGAGCAGTACTTC. It translates to CASSAGGEAYEQYF.

V is TRBV10-3 and J is TRBJ2-7, with D hard to call. V lost 8 bases to trimming and J lost 4 bases, with 24 bases between them. This CDR3 contains 16 residues. CDR1 is ENHRY and CDR2 is SYGVKD in the germline V gene. CDR3 in DNA: TGTGCCATCGCTCGCTATCCGGGCGCAGGACGATACGAGCAGTACTTC. It codes for CAIARYPGAGRYEQYF.

This clone was seen just once. The chain combines TRBV4-3 with TRBJ2-3; D is undetermined. V lost 0 bases, J lost 0 bases, and 22 bases lay in between. The CDR3 length is 20 residues. The germline V gene has CDR1 LGHNA and CDR2 YSLEER. Here the CDR3 reads CASSQDSEPRYFLSTDTQYF. The CDR3 DNA reads TGCGCCAGCAGCCAAGATAGTGAACCTAGGTACTTTCTTAGCACAGATACGCAGTATTTT.

V gene TRBV7-6 combines with J gene TRBJ2-7, with D tentatively TRBD1 (7 bases). Germline-derived CDR1 and CDR2 are SGHVS and FNYEAQ. The CDR3 is 16 amino acids. The V end lost 1 base, the J end lost 3 bases, and 16 bases lay between the germline ends. The CDR3 DNA follows: TGTGCCAGCAGCTTAGAGGGGGCGGGGACGGACTACGAGCAGTACTTC. Its protein is CASSLEGAGTDYEQYF.

The gene calls are TRBV14 and TRBJ2-7, with 7 bases lining up with TRBD2. Germline V gene lookup returns CDR1 SGHDN and CDR2 FVKESK. Trimming at V came to 4 bases and at J to 3 bases, leaving 6 bases not matched to a gene. This CDR3 comprises 14 residues. The CDR3, as DNA: TGTGCCAGCAGCCCAGGGAGCGGGAACTACGAGCAGTACTTC. Translation: CASSPGSGNYEQYF. Using reference TRBV14 and TRBJ2-7 for the parts outside the CDR3, the full variable domain is EAGVTQFPSHSVIEKGQTVTLRCDPISGHDNLYWYRRVMGKEIKFLLHFVKESKQDESGMPNNRFLAERTGGTYSTLKVQPAELEDSGVYFCASSPGSGNYEQYFGPGTRLTVT.

The chain links TRBV28 to TRBJ2-7; TRBD2 might be the D (5 bases). This CDR3 has 14 amino acids. Per germline, CDR1 MDHEN and CDR2 SYDVKM. V dropped 3 bases and J dropped 2 bases, with 11 bases sitting between them. CDR3 region: CASSFGLATYEQYF. DNA of the CDR3: TGTGCCAGCAGTTTCGGGCTAGCAACCTACGAGCAGTACTTC.

This clone was found once. The chain combines TRBV11-2 with TRBJ2-5, with D hard to call. In germline, CDR1 is SGHAT, CDR2 FQNNGV. This CDR3 spans 14 amino acids. V lost 0 bases to trimming and J lost 1 base, with 6 bases between them. CDR3 sequence reads: CASSLDKPQETQYF. The DNA of the CDR3 is TGTGCCAGCAGCTTAGACAAACCCCAAGAGACCCAGTACTTC.

This sequence joins TRBV27 and TRBJ1-1, with a tentative D call TRBD1 (6 bases). Germline V gene data show CDR1 as MNHEY and CDR2 as SMNVEV (reference sequence). V gave up 3 bases and J gave up 4 bases, with 30 bases separating them. The CDR3 consists of 20 residues. CDR3 coding DNA: TGTGCCAGCAGTTTCAACTATCGGATCAGGGGACGATACTCGGTCACTGAAGCTTTCTTT. It yields the protein CASSFNYRIRGRYSVTEAFF.

The rearrangement uses TRBV9 and TRBJ1-4; 8 nucleotides line up with TRBD1. CDR1 and CDR2 from the germline V gene are SGDLS and YYNGEE. The length of the CDR3 is 14 residues. Trimming cost V 3 bases and J 8 bases; bases outside gene matches: 6. This CDR3 is CASSGQGSEEKLFF. CDR3 DNA sequence: TGTGCCAGCAGCGGACAGGGGTCGGAGGAAAAACTGTTTTTT.

The rearrangement links TRBV27 to TRBJ2-7; TRBD2 is a possible D gene (6 bases). The ends were cut back, 3 bases at V and 3 bases at J, with 15 bases in the middle. Germline V gene sequence: CDR1 MNHEY, CDR2 SMNVEV (reference sequence). The CDR3 loop spans 15 amino acids. The CDR3 is CASSFPGTPVYEQYF. CDR3 DNA sequence: TGTGCCAGCAGTTTTCCCGGGACTCCCGTCTACGAGCAGTACTTC.

The count of this clone is one. The genes are TRBV4-1 and TRBJ2-1; D unclear. The length of the CDR3 is 17 residues. Trimming cost V 2 bases and J 0 bases, with 14 bases left between them. Germline CDR1 reads MGHRA; CDR2 reads YSYEKL. CDR3 region: CASSQNLELSSYNEQFF. The CDR3, as DNA: TGCGCCAGCAGCCAAAACCTCGAGCTGAGCTCCTACAATGAGCAGTTCTTC.

The CDR3 region is CASSLQGETQYF. CDR3 nucleotides: TGTGCCAGCAGTCTCCAGGGGGAGACCCAGTACTTC. This chain uses TRBV28 with TRBJ2-5, with D perhaps matching TRBD1 (6 bases). Germline V gene lookup returns CDR1 MDHEN and CDR2 SYDVKM. The V and J ends lost 5 bases and 5 bases respectively, with 9 bases between them. This CDR3 is 12 amino acids long.